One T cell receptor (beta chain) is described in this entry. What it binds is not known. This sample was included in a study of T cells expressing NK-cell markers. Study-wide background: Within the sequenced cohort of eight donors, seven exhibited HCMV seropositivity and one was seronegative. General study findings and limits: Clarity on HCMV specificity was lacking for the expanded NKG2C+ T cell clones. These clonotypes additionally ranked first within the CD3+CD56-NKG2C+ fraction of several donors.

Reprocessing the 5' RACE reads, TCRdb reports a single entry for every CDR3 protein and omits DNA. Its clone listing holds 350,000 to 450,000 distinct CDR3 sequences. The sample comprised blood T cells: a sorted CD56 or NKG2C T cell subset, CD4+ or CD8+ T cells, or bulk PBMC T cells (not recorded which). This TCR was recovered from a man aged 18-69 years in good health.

The CDR3 region is CASSYSRDRGSEQYF. The chain joins TRBV6-5 to TRBJ2-7; the D call of TRBD1 rests on TCRdb alone, since no DNA is present to check it. The CDR3 totals 15 residues. Germline values: CDR1 MNHEY, CDR2 SVGAGI.